This TCR beta chain was found in a study of blood T cell repertoires in COVID-19. Whole-study context: From the United States, Italy and Spain came samples of acute and convalescent COVID-19. PBMCs, B-cell-depleted T cells, or T cells were the source of the cDNA or gDNA that made up the material.

The CDR3 is 19 amino acids. Germline V gene lookup returns CDR1 MNHNS and CDR2 SASEGT. Trimming took 4 bases from V and 6 from J; bases not matched to a gene: 22. Sequencing used immunoSEQ multiplex PCR; TCRdb keeps in-frame clones, though not all of them. The sample consists of over 100,000 clones, around 82% of them appearing once. This TCR was recovered from a woman aged 45-60 years with acute or convalescent COVID-19. V gene TRBV6-1 combines with J gene TRBJ1-2; TRBD1 aligns across 8 bases. The sample was peripheral blood. The CDR3 here is CASSALGMPTQGARNGYTF. The CDR3 coding sequence is TGTGCCAGCAGTGCTCTGGGAATGCCAACGCAGGGGGCGCGTAATGGCTACACCTTC.